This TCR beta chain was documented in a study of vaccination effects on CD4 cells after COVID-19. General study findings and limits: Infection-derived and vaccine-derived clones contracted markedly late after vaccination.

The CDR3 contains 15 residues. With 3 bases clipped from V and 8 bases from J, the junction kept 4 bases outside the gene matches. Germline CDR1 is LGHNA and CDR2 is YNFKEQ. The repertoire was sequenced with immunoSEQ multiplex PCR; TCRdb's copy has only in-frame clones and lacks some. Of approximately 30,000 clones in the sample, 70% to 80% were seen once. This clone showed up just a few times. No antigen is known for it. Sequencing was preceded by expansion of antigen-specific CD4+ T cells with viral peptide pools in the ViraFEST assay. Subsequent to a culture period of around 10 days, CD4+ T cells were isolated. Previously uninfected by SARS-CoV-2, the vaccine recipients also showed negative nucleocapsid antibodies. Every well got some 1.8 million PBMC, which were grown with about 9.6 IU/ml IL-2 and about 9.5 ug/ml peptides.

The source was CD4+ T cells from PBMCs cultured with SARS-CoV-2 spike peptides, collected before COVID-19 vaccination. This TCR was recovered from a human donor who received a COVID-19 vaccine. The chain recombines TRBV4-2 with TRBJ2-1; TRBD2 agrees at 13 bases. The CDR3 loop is CASSHGLAGVYEQFF. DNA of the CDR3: TGTGCCAGCAGCCACGGACTAGCGGGAGTCTATGAGCAGTTCTTC.